This T cell receptor beta chain was captured by sequencing in a study of blood T cell repertoires in COVID-19. At the level of the study: Samples came from the United States, Italy and Spain, spanning acute and convalescent COVID-19.

There are 15 residues in the CDR3. Germline-derived CDR1 and CDR2 are KGHDR and SFDVKD. Trimming left V 2 bases short and J 3 bases short, with 10 bases between. This clone was seen only once. Patients at the Seattle site were enrolled during active infection and followed longitudinally. Assay: immunoSEQ multiplex PCR; the TCRdb copy retains only in-frame clones and omits some. Among about 360,000 clones listed, about 88% were seen once. This clonotype was obtained from a woman aged 55-75 years with COVID-19, enrolled during active disease. The sequenced sample was peripheral blood. V and J are TRBV24-1 and TRBJ2-1, with D possibly TRBD2 on 6 matching bases. CDR3 amino acids: CATSDSLADYNEQFF. The CDR3 nucleotides read TGTGCCACCAGTGATTCATTAGCGGACTACAATGAGCAGTTCTTC.